The 17 T cell receptor beta chains below come from one sample, sequenced in a study of response to subunit inactivated influenza vaccine. TCRdb reanalysed the RT-PCR reads using MiXCR and keeps one entry per CDR3 protein. The top ten clones hold more than 10% of a sample with about 480,000 distinct CDR3 sequences, 9.5% to 12% of them seen once. The sequenced sample was PBMCs from blood, obtained roughly 46 days after vaccination. The receptors shown here come from a man aged 45 to 65 who received an inactivated influenza vaccine.

This clonotype was recorded at least ten times. The rearrangement links TRBV10-2 to TRBJ1-6, with 9 bases lining up with TRBD1. Trimming removed 6 bases from V and 1 base from J; junction bases left unmatched: 1. The CDR3 has 15 residues. Germline CDR1 reads WSHSY; CDR2 reads SAAADI. The CDR3 sequence is CASRDRGSYNSPLHF. The CDR3 bases are TGCGCCAGCAGGGACAGGGGTTCCTATAATTCACCCCTCCACTTT.

The gene calls are TRBV10-3 and TRBJ1-3, with 8 bases fitting TRBD1. V gave up 10 bases and J gave up 2 bases; unmatched junction bases: 7. Germline V gives CDR1 ENHRY, CDR2 SYGVKD. This CDR3 region has 14 residues. CDR3 residues: CATNTRGPGNTIYF. CDR3 sequence (DNA): TGTGCCACCAATACCAGGGGGCCTGGAAACACCATATATTTT.

V is TRBV11-2 and J is TRBJ2-2; D gene ambiguous. The CDR3 totals 18 residues. V lost 5 bases, J lost 3 bases, and 22 bases lay in between. Germline-derived CDR1 and CDR2 are SGHAT and FQNNGV. The CDR3 DNA reads as TGTGCCAGCAGCGTTGTCGGTACCTTGCGGCGTGACACCGGGGAGCTGTTTTTT. Translating it yields CASSVVGTLRRDTGELFF.

The chain couples TRBV30 to TRBJ1-3; D gene ambiguous. CDR3 length: 10 residues. The germline gives CDR1 GTSNPN, CDR2 SVGIG (reference sequence). Deletions cut 5 bases from V and 5 bases from J, with 4 bases between. The CDR3 DNA is TGTGCCTGGGGGAGAAACACCATATATTTT. It translates to CAWGRNTIYF.

The chain is built from TRBV27 and TRBJ2-3; possibly TRBD1 for D (5 bases). V was trimmed by 7 bases and J by 1 base, leaving 12 bases between them. The CDR3 covers 14 residues. CDR1 and CDR2 from the germline V gene are MNHEY and SMNVEV (reference sequence). CDR3 nucleotide sequence: TGTGCCAGCAAAACTGACAGACGCACAGATACGCAGTATTTT. It specifies CASKTDRRTDTQYF.

A few counts support this clonotype. The chain uses TRBV5-1 and TRBJ1-2; D remains unclear. The CDR3 consists of 15 residues. Germline V CDR1 and CDR2: SGHRS, YFSETQ. Between the trimmed V and J ends, which lost 0 bases and 1 base, there was a span of 10 bases. The CDR3 region has the DNA TGCGCCAGCAGCTTGGTTGGCAGCCTTAACTATGGCTACACCTTC. This sequence encodes CASSLVGSLNYGYTF.

The V gene is TRBV20-1, the J gene TRBJ2-3, with 7 bases fitting TRBD2. The length of the CDR3 is 14 residues. Trimming took 0 bases from V and 3 from J; bases not matched to a gene: 3. Germline CDR1 reads DFQATT; CDR2 reads SNEGSKA (reference sequence). The CDR3 DNA reads as TGCAGTGCTAGAGACCAGGGAGGGACAGATACGCAGTATTTT. Translating gives CSARDQGGTDTQYF.

This clonotype was recorded a few times. The chain joins TRBV12-3 or TRBV12-4 to TRBJ2-3; D might be TRBD1 (6 bases). This CDR3 region has 13 residues. The V gene lost 6 bases and the J gene lost 3 bases, with 10 bases spanning the gap. CDR3 DNA: TGTGCCAGCAGAATCGGACAGACAGATACGCAGTATTTT. The encoded protein is CASRIGQTDTQYF.

This clonotype was detected many times. The gene calls are TRBV28 and TRBJ2-1; TRBD1 agrees at 7 bases. Per germline, CDR1 MDHEN and CDR2 SYDVKM. CDR3 length: 13 residues. J lost 9 bases, V lost 6 bases, and 8 bases had no gene match. The CDR3 DNA reads as TGTGCCAGCAGGAATTACAGGGGAACTGAGCAGTTCTTC. Amino acid sequence: CASRNYRGTEQFF.

This clonotype was seen a handful of times. The chain links TRBV27 to TRBJ1-5, with D maybe TRBD1 (6 bases). This CDR3 region has 14 residues. CDR1 is MNHEY, CDR2 SMNVEV, per germline (reference sequence). V was trimmed by 1 base and J by 7 bases, leaving 11 bases between them. CDR3: CASSLFRGRQPQHF. The CDR3 DNA reads TGTGCCAGCAGTTTATTCAGGGGACGACAGCCCCAGCATTTT.

This clonotype was recorded at least ten times. The chain couples TRBV5-1 to TRBJ2-1; 7 nucleotides agree with TRBD1. J gave up 6 bases and V 6 bases, and 9 bases lay outside the gene matches. This CDR3 is 14 amino acids long. Germline loops: CDR1 SGHRS, CDR2 YFSETQ. As DNA, the CDR3 is TGCGCCAGCAAGGGGGCAAGCACCGCCAATGAGCAGTTCTTC. Translating it yields CASKGASTANEQFF. Using reference TRBV5-1 and TRBJ2-1 for the parts outside the CDR3, the full variable domain is KAGVTQTPRYLIKTRGQQVTLSCSPISGHRSVSWYQQTPGQGLQFLFEYFSETQRNKGNFPGRFSGRQFSNSRSEMNVSTLELGDSALYLCASKGASTANEQFFGPGTRLTVL.

Many counts were recorded for this clonotype. The gene calls are TRBV5-1 and TRBJ1-1; D not certain. CDR1 and CDR2 (germline): SGHRS, YFSETQ. With 6 bases removed from V and 0 bases from J, the gap between germline ends came to 12 bases. This CDR3 has 14 amino acids. CDR3 DNA: TGCGCCAGCACCAAAGGAGATATGAACACTGAAGCTTTCTTT. This sequence encodes CASTKGDMNTEAFF. The variable domain in full, with the rest retrieved from reference TRBV5-1 and TRBJ1-1, is KAGVTQTPRYLIKTRGQQVTLSCSPISGHRSVSWYQQTPGQGLQFLFEYFSETQRNKGNFPGRFSGRQFSNSRSEMNVSTLELGDSALYLCASTKGDMNTEAFFGQGTRLTVV.

Many counts were recorded for this clonotype. The rearrangement links TRBV25-1 to TRBJ1-1, with D uncertain. This CDR3 comprises 13 residues. Trimming took 4 bases from V and 2 from J, leaving 8 bases between them. From germline, CDR1 is MGHDK and CDR2 SYGVNS. As DNA, the CDR3 is TGTGCCAGCAGTGCTTCGGTAAACACTGAAGCTTTCTTT. It codes for CASSASVNTEAFF.

The V call is TRBV4-3, the J call TRBJ2-2; no clear D. Germline values: CDR1 LGHNA, CDR2 YSLEER. V was pared by 0 bases and J by 8 bases, with 13 bases between. The CDR3 is 15 amino acids. As DNA, the CDR3 is TGCGCCAGCAGCCAAGATCCTAGTTACTCGGGGGAGCTGTTTTTT. Protein sequence: CASSQDPSYSGELFF.

At least ten counts were recorded for this clonotype. The chain joins TRBV15 to TRBJ2-5; D is ambiguous. The CDR3 runs to 15 residues. Trimming took off 0 bases at V and 2 bases at J, with 10 bases between the two ends. CDR1 LNHNV and CDR2 YYDKDF come from the germline V gene (reference sequence). The CDR3 DNA sequence: TGTGCCACCAGCAGAGATCCTGGAAGGCAAGAGACCCAGTACTTC. It translates to CATSRDPGRQETQYF. The full variable domain, in which reference TRBV15 and TRBJ2-5 provide the parts outside the CDR3, is DAMVIQNPRYQVTQFGKPVTLSCSQTLNHNVMYWYQQKSSQAPKLLFHYYDKDFNNEADTPDNFQSRRPNTSFCFLDIRSPGLGDTAMYLCATSRDPGRQETQYFGPGTRLLVL.

This clonotype was counted between two and nine times. The chain couples TRBV6-1 to TRBJ2-3; D may be TRBD1 or TRBD2 (5 bases each). The V gene lost 8 bases and the J gene lost 4 bases, with 16 bases spanning the gap. Per germline, CDR1 MNHNS and CDR2 SASEGT. The CDR3 totals 14 residues. CDR3 sequence (DNA): TGTGCCAGCGGCGATAGACTGGGGGCAGATACGCAGTATTTT. It is translated as CASGDRLGADTQYF.

The chain's CDR3 is CAISELGTPEDETQYF. The CDR3 nucleotides are TGTGCCATCAGTGAACTCGGGACACCAGAGGACGAGACCCAGTACTTC. The genes are TRBV10-3 and TRBJ2-5; weak D call: TRBD1 (6 bases). CDR1 and CDR2 (germline): ENHRY, SYGVKD. The CDR3 spans 16 residues. V was pared by 3 bases and J by 5 bases, with 19 bases between.